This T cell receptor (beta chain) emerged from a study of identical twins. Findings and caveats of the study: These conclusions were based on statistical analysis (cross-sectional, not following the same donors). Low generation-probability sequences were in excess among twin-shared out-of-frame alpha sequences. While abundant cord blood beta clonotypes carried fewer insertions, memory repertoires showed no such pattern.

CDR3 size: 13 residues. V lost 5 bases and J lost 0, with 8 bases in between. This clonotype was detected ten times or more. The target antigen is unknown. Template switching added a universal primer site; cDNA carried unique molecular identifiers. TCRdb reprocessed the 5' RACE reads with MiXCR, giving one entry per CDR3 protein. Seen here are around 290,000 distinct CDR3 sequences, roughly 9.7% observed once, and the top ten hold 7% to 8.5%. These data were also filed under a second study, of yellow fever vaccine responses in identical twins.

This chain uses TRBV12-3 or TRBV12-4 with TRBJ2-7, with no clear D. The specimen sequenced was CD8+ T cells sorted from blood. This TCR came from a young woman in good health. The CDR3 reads CASSPALSYEQYF. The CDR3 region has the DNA TGTGCCAGCAGTCCCGCACTCTCCTACGAGCAGTACTTC.